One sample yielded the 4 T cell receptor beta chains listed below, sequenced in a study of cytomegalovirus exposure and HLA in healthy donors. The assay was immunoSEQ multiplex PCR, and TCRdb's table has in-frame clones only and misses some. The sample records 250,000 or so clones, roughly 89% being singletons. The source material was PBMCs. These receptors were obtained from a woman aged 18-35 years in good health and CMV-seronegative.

CDR3 region: CASTEPPDKTYEQYF. The CDR3 DNA follows: TGTGCCAGCACCGAACCACCCGACAAAACCTACGAGCAGTACTTC. The J gene is TRBJ2-7, the V gene TRBV6-5; no reliable D call. Trimming stripped 7 bases from V and 2 bases from J, with 18 bases between. Looked up from germline, CDR1 is MNHEY and CDR2 is SVGAGI. The CDR3 spans 15 residues.

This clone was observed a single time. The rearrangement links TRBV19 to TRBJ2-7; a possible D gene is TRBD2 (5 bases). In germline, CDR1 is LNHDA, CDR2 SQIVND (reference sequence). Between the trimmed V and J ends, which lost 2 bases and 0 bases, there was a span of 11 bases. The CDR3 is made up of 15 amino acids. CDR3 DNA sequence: TGTGCCAGTAGTATAACAGAGGGTAGCTCCTACGAGCAGTACTTC. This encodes CASSITEGSSYEQYF.

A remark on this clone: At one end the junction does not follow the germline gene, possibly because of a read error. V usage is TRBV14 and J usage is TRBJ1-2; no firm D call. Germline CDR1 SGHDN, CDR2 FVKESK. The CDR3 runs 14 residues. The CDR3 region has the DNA TGTGCCAGCAGCCCAAACGTCGGATACTATGACTACACCTTC. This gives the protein CASSPNVGYYDYTF.

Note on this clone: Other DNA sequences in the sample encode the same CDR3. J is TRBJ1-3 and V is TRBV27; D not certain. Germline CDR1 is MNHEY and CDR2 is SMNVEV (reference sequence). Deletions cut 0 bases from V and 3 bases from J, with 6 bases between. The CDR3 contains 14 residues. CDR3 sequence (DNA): TGTGCCAGCAGTTTATCGGGCAGTGGAAACACCATATATTTT. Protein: CASSLSGSGNTIYF.